This T cell receptor beta chain was recorded in a study of identical twins (dated by TCRdb to 2016 to 2017). For context, the study as a whole: TCR alpha and beta repertoires from monozygotic twins, unrelated adults of various ages and cord blood were deep-sequenced to test whether fetal clonotypes persist. Replicate twin experiments were performed at different times using different library preparation protocols to rule out contamination.

All donors were healthy Caucasians. Three pairs of female monozygotic twins, all aged about 18 to 30 years, made up the twin cohort. Peripheral blood mononuclear cells were used as the source from which RNA for TCR libraries was isolated. The method was 5' RACE. The listed sequencing device is Illumina HiSeq 2000. Template switching introduced a universal primer binding site; the final cDNA contained a unique molecular identifier, enabling accurate counting of TCR cDNA molecules. Specific primers in the conserved constant-segment region were used to synthesize first-strand cDNA for TCR alpha and beta chains. To control for contamination, every cDNA library was double barcoded, receiving both a SMART-Mk sample barcode and Illumina barcodes. TruSeq adapter sequences, together with Illumina sample barcodes, were added in two successive PCR steps. Sequencing of the TCR alpha and beta cDNA libraries was done on the Illumina HiSeq platform using custom primers. As for the original processing: MiGEC was used to process raw reads and extract unique molecular identifiers, and MiXCR was used to find CDR3 positions. For each individual, recombination models were inferred using an EM algorithm with the repgenHMM and IGoR tools. The analysis of shared clonotypes was done with the tcR package in R, with sharing normalized by the product of cloneset sizes. To study raw recombination without the effects of thymic and clonal selection, out-of-frame nonproductive sequences were analyzed. The raw public data were reprocessed by TCRdb itself: fastp quality trimming at Q25, MiXCR clonotype calling, in-frame beta chains only. Each CDR3 protein appears once, grouped with its most common genes and DNA. V and J calls and clone size were set by TCRdb, not the authors. A total of under 800,000 distinct CDR3 sequences appear in this sample, about 20% of them only once. In total, the top ten clones hold about 4.3% of the sample.

About this clonotype: Its antigen remains undetermined. Per-base quality was not reported, and no clone a single base away is much larger than it.

The CDR3 spans 12 residues, from the cysteine through the phenylalanine. The entry retains the CDR3 DNA only, 36 bases that are in frame from base 1. Trimming takes 8 bases from V and 4 bases from J, and the germline ends sit 11 bases apart. The paper as a whole reports these results and caveats: Because the same donors could not be followed over many years, the conclusions relied on cross-sectional statistical analysis. In beta out-of-frame sequences, excess twin sharing was weaker, because having fewer shared sequences lowered the signal-to-noise ratio. In monozygotic twins, out-of-frame TCR alpha sharing was systematically underestimated by recombination models, although the models agreed with sharing between unrelated individuals. Invariant T cells such as MAIT and iNKT could partly confound zero-insertion analyses, though diverse VJ usage argued against this for most clonotypes. Compared with coincidental sharing between unrelated individuals, out-of-frame TCR alpha sequences shared between twins had an excess of sequences with low generation probability. Fewer insertions were carried by abundant cord blood beta clonotypes; a weaker similar trend was observed in young adult naive repertoires, while no such trend was observed in memory repertoires.

Another study also made use of these data, one on T cells expressing NK-cell markers. Taken from the second paper: Eight or nine donors provided sorted CD3+CD56+NKG2C+, CD3+CD56+NKG2C- and CD3+CD56-NKG2C+ T-cell subsets, whose TCR beta-chain repertoires were profiled. Of the eight sequenced donors, seven were found to be HCMV-seropositive and one was found to be HCMV-seronegative. In several experiments an anti-gammadeltaTCR antibody was added to restrict sorting to alphabetaTCR-expressing T cells. In roughly six donors, the dominant CD3+CD56+NKG2C+ clonotypes were among the top 10 CD8+ clonotypes and accounted for about 1.0-8% of CD8+ T cells. Those dominant clonotypes were again the most abundant among CD3+CD56-NKG2C+ cells in several donors, at roughly 25-60.1%. Whether the expanded NKG2C-expressing T cell clones were specific for HCMV antigens was left unclear. Randomly selected healthy volunteers, three men and five women, were used as the eight sequenced donors. A commercial ELISA kit detecting HCMV-specific IgG in serum was used to determine HCMV serostatus. Bulk peripheral blood T-cell repertoires were additionally sequenced from unsorted PBMC for about 6 donors. Reads were demultiplexed and grouped by UMI with MIGEC, and clonotypes were assembled and quantified with MiTCR. To exclude erroneous sequences, only TCR cDNA sequences supported by at least two reads were retained. The tcR package was used for downstream repertoire analysis, and clonotypes were matched across fractions by CDR3 nucleotide sequence plus V segment. VDJmatch was used to annotate antigen specificity against VDJdb, with one amino acid substitution in CDR3 permitted.

The sequencing input was PBMCs. The V and J genes are TRBV12-3 or TRBV12-4 and TRBJ1-1; TRBD1 is a possible D gene, resting on 5 matching bases. This clonotype was obtained from a young woman in good health. The CDR3 protein: CASYPGGTEAFF. Here is the DNA: TGTGCCAGCTACCCGGGGGGCACTGAAGCTTTCTTT.